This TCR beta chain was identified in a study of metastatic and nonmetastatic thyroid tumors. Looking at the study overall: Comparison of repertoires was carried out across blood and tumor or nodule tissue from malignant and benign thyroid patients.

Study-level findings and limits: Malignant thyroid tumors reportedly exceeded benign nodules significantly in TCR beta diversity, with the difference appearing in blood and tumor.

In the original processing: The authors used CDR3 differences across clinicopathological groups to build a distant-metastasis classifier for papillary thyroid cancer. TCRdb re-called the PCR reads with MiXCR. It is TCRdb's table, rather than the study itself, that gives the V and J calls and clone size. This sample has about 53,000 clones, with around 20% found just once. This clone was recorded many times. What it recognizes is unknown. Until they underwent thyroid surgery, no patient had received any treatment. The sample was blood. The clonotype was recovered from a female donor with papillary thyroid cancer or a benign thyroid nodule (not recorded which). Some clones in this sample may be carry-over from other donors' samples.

The CDR3 sequence is CASSPITGGGNQPQHF. The CDR3 bases are TGTGCCAGCAGCCCCATTACGGGGGGAGGGAATCAGCCCCAGCATTTT. V is TRBV11-2 and J is TRBJ1-5, with D possibly TRBD1 on 5 matching bases. The V end was cut by 5 bases, the J end by 4 bases, with 18 bases between. Germline V gene sequence: CDR1 SGHAT, CDR2 FQNNGV. This CDR3 is 16 amino acids long.